The 9 T cell receptor beta chains below come from one sample, sequenced in a study of T cells in narcolepsy. The repertoire was sequenced with immunoSEQ multiplex PCR; TCRdb's copy has only in-frame clones and lacks some. The table shows 25,000 to 30,000 clones, with approximately 89% occurring only once. The sequenced sample was memory (CD45RA-) CD4+ T cells from blood. The receptors were sampled from a human donor in good health.

The chain has TRBV7-2 and TRBJ1-1, with TRBD1 as a possible D gene (5 bases). This CDR3 has 15 residues. The germline V gene has CDR1 SGHTA and CDR2 FQGNSA. The V end was cut by 4 bases, the J end by 2 bases, with 14 bases between. The CDR3 DNA is TGTGCCAGCAGCTACCGACAGTCGCCCAACACTGAAGCTTTCTTT. It specifies CASSYRQSPNTEAFF.

The V gene is TRBV4-1, the J gene TRBJ2-1; possibly TRBD1 for D (6 bases). This CDR3 has 16 amino acids. CDR1 and CDR2 from the germline V gene are MGHRA and YSYEKL. V was cut by 3 bases and J by 9 bases, with 21 bases left in between. CDR3 loop: CASSHPLQGRHPEQFF. In DNA, the CDR3 is TGCGCCAGCAGCCACCCCCTACAGGGAAGACATCCTGAGCAGTTCTTC.

The chain carries TRBV7-9 and TRBJ2-2, with TRBD1 matching 12 bases. V was pared by 4 bases and J by 6 bases, with 12 bases of the junction left unmatched. CDR1 is SEHNR and CDR2 is FQNEAQ in the germline V gene (reference sequence). The CDR3 has 18 amino acids. The chain's CDR3 is CASSSRDRGRVEAGELFF. As DNA, the CDR3 is TGTGCCAGCAGCTCGCGGGACAGGGGGCGGGTTGAGGCCGGGGAGCTGTTTTTT.

This sequence joins TRBV10-3 and TRBJ1-1; D is uncertain. The CDR3 totals 13 residues. V was pared by 10 bases and J by 2 bases, with 14 bases between. Germline V gene data show CDR1 as ENHRY and CDR2 as SYGVKD. The CDR3 region has the DNA TGTGCCACGACCCGGGAGCCAAACACTGAAGCTTTCTTT. Translating it yields CATTREPNTEAFF.

V is TRBV11-2 and J is TRBJ1-1; D ambiguous. The CDR3 contains 15 residues. Trimming took off 5 bases at V and 1 base at J, with 14 bases between the two ends. Germline CDR1 is SGHAT and CDR2 is FQNNGV. CDR3 in amino acids: CASSRLTGSNTEAFF. CDR3 coding DNA: TGTGCCAGCAGCCGTTTAACGGGCTCGAACACTGAAGCTTTCTTT.

CDR3 amino acids: CASSSQGKQYF. DNA of the CDR3: TGTGCCAGCAGCTCACAGGGAAAGCAGTACTTC. V is TRBV7-3 and J is TRBJ2-5, with D possibly being TRBD1 (6 bases). V gave up 4 bases and J gave up 11 bases, with 11 bases separating them. Germline V CDR1 and CDR2: SGHTA, FQGTGA. The CDR3 runs to 11 residues.

J is TRBJ2-7 and V is TRBV5-4; 9 nucleotides align to TRBD1. Germline V gives CDR1 SGHNT, CDR2 YYREEE (reference sequence). Trimming took 5 bases from V and 2 from J; bases not matched to a gene: 8. The CDR3 totals 15 residues. The CDR3 sequence: CASSLPGQGTYEQYF. DNA for the CDR3: TGTGCCAGCAGTTTACCGGGACAGGGAACCTACGAGCAGTACTTC.

On this clone itself: Germline and junction disagree at one end, which may indicate a read error. This sequence joins TRBV27 and TRBJ2-7; TRBD1 agrees at 7 bases. CDR1 and CDR2 from the germline V gene are MNHEY and SMNVEV (reference sequence). This CDR3 has 15 amino acids. CDR3 region: CASSPRTGLSYGQYF. The DNA for the CDR3 is TGTGCCAGCAGTCCTCGGACAGGTCTCTCCTACGGGCAGTACTTC.

The gene calls are TRBV30 and TRBJ2-5; D not resolved. CDR3 length: 11 residues. V lost 2 bases and J 5 bases, leaving 6 bases between the germline ends. Germline CDR1 and CDR2: GTSNPN and SVGIG (reference sequence). The CDR3 reads CAWSNRETQYF. CDR3 DNA sequence: TGTGCCTGGAGTAATCGGGAGACCCAGTACTTC.